This paragraph reports one TCR beta chain. This specimen belongs to a study of blood T cell repertoires in COVID-19. Study-level background: Collection of acute and convalescent COVID-19 samples took place in the United States, Italy and Spain. The analysed material was cDNA or gDNA that came from T cells, B-cell-depleted T cells, or PBMCs.

Authors' data handling: How many nucleated cells were present was estimated from reference gene primer amplification. Measured with immunoSEQ multiplex PCR; TCRdb has only the in-frame clones, and not every one. The DNA was the basis for D and trimming; V, J and clone size are from that table. The table lists approximately 90,000 clones, around 72% of them singletons. Germline lookup yields CDR1 MNHNS and CDR2 SASEGT. The V and J ends lost 2 bases and 6 bases respectively, with 8 bases between them. The length of the CDR3 is 13 residues. The V gene is TRBV6-1, the J gene TRBJ1-5; D is ambiguous. The clonotype comes from an elderly woman with acute or convalescent COVID-19. Sequenced input: peripheral blood. This CDR3 reads CASSELSGQPQHF. The CDR3 DNA follows: TGTGCCAGCAGTGAACTATCCGGTCAGCCCCAGCATTTT.